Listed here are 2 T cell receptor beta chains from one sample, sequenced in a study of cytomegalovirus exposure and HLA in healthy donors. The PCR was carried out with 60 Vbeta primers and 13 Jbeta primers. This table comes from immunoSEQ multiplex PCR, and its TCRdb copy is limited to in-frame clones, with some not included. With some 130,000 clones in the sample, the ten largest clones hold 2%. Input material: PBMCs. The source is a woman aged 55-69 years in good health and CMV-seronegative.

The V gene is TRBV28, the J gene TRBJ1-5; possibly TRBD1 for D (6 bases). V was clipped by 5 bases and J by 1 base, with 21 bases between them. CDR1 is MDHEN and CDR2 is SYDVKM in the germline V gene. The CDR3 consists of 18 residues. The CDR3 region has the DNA TGTGCCAGCAGTACTGCTACTTTACAGGGACTAAGCAATCAGCCCCAGCATTTT. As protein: CASSTATLQGLSNQPQHF.

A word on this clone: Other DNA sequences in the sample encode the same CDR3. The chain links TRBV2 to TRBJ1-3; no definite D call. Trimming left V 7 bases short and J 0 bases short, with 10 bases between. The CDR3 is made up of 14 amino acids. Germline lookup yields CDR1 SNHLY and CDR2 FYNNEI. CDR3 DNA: TGTGCCAGCACCGGGGAACTCTCTGGAAACACCATATATTTT. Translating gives CASTGELSGNTIYF.